This TCR beta chain comes out of a study of T cell responses to AZD1222 COVID-19 vaccine. Remarks on this clone: The target antigen is unknown.

Assay used: immunoSEQ multiplex PCR; TCRdb lists only in-frame clones, some missing. The profile shows some 170,000 clones, about 87% of them singletons. Overall study results and limits: The sample set comprised mostly white British donors with more females, and clonal diversity was possibly underestimated. Unmutated variant regions are reportedly targeted by nearly half of spike-specific TCRs.

The origin of this receptor is an adult who received the MenACWY meningococcal vaccine as a control. The sample here was peripheral blood, taken 28 days after the second dose of the MenACWY control vaccine.

CDR3 coding DNA: TGTGCCAGTAGTCCGGGACAGAACACCGGGGAGCTGTTTTTT. It specifies CASSPGQNTGELFF. The rearrangement joins TRBV6-5 to TRBJ2-2; D perhaps matches TRBD1 (6 bases). Germline CDR1 MNHEY, CDR2 SVGAGI. The ends were cut back, 9 bases at V and 1 base at J, with 12 bases in the middle. The CDR3 length is 14 residues.